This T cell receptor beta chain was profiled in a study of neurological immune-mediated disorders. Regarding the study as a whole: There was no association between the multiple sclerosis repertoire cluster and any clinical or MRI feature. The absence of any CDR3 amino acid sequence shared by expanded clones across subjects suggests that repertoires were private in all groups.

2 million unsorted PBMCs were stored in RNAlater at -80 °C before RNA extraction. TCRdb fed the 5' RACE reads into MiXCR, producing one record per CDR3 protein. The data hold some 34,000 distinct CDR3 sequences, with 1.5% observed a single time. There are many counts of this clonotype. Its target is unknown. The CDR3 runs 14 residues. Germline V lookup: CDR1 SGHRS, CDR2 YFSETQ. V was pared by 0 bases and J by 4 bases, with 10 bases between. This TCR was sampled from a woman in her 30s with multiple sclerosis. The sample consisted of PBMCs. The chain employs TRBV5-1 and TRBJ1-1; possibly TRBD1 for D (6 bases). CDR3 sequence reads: CASSLGGPGTEAFF. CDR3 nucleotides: TGCGCCAGCAGCTTGGGGGGGCCAGGCACTGAAGCTTTCTTT.